These 19 T cell receptor beta chains originate from one sample sequenced in a study of T-cell memory formation after mild COVID-19 (dated by TCRdb to about 2021). Preparation of the library involved 5' RACE. Instrument on record: Illumina NovaSeq 6000. The raw public reads went through TCRdb reprocessing: fastp at Q25, MiXCR clone calling, in-frame beta chains kept. For every CDR3 protein sequence, its rows merge into one entry that carries the most common genes and DNA. The sample has a few hundred thousand distinct CDR3 sequences on record, approximately 30% of them singletons. The ten biggest clones cover about an eighth of the sample. The sequenced sample consisted of PBMCs or a T cell subset sorted from them (not recorded which). The receptors derive from an adult woman who had mild COVID-19 (a few samples of this study predate the infection). The sample titles of this study are shuffled in the database, so cell type and time point are left out; the donor was told from shared clones.

This clonotype was detected only a few times. This chain links TRBV12-3 or TRBV12-4 with TRBJ2-7, with D tentatively TRBD2 (7 bases). Between the trimmed V and J ends, which lost 5 bases and 4 bases, there was a span of 21 bases. The CDR3 is made up of 16 amino acids. CDR3 residues: CASSAKSGGLGYEQYF. In DNA, the CDR3 is TGTGCCAGCAGTGCCAAATCGGGGGGCCTTGGGTACGAGCAGTACTTC.

This chain links TRBV7-2 with TRBJ2-2, with D perhaps matching TRBD1 (6 bases). V lost 2 bases, J lost 1 base, and 11 bases lay in between. This CDR3 region has 16 residues. CDR1 and CDR2 (germline): SGHTA, FQGNSA. In DNA form, the CDR3 reads TGTGCCAGCAGCTTATTACCGGGACAGAACACCGGGGAGCTGTTTTTT. It codes for CASSLLPGQNTGELFF.

In this sample, this clonotype turned up a few times. The CDR3 here is CSAASTFSSYNEQFF. In DNA form, the CDR3 reads TGCAGCGCCGCGAGTACCTTTAGCTCCTACAATGAGCAGTTCTTC. V gene TRBV29-1 combines with J gene TRBJ2-1, with no clear D. Germline CDR1 and CDR2: SQVTM and ANQGSEA. The germline V and J ends were trimmed by 7 bases and 0 bases, with 16 bases remaining between them. The CDR3 is 15 residues long.

The gene calls are TRBV11-2 and TRBJ2-3; D possibly corresponds to TRBD1 (5 bases). The CDR3 consists of 15 residues. The V end was cut by 0 bases, the J end by 7 bases, with 14 bases between. CDR1 is SGHAT and CDR2 is FQNNGV in the germline V gene. In DNA form, the CDR3 reads TGTGCCAGCAGCTTAGATCGACAGCCCCCCTATACGCAGTATTTT. It codes for CASSLDRQPPYTQYF. The variable domain in full, with the rest retrieved from reference TRBV11-2 and TRBJ2-3, is EAGVAQSPRYKIIEKRQSVAFWCNPISGHATLYWYQQILGQGPKLLIQFQNNGVVDDSQLPKDRFSAERLKGVDSTLKIQPAKLEDSAVYLCASSLDRQPPYTQYFGPGTRLTVL.

This clonotype has a count of ten or more. The chain links TRBV3-1 to TRBJ2-5, with D perhaps TRBD2 (6 bases). From germline, CDR1 is LGHDT and CDR2 YNNKEL (reference sequence). The CDR3 totals 15 residues. Trimming cost V 5 bases and J 2 bases, with 15 bases left between them. The CDR3 reads CASSAGGAGQETQYF. CDR3 bases: TGTGCCAGCAGCGCCGGGGGAGCGGGTCAAGAGACCCAGTACTTC.

This clonotype was counted only a few times. The gene calls are TRBV6-2 or TRBV6-3 and TRBJ2-7; D possibly corresponds to TRBD1 (6 bases). The V end was cut by 4 bases, the J end by 2 bases, with 15 bases between. Germline-derived CDR1 and CDR2 are MNHEY and SVGEGT. This CDR3 comprises 15 residues. This chain's CDR3 is CASSLAGAGTYEQYF. CDR3 DNA: TGTGCCAGCAGTTTGGCAGGGGCCGGAACCTACGAGCAGTACTTC.

This clonotype has a handful of counts. The V gene is TRBV4-2, the J gene TRBJ2-7; TRBD2 is a possible D gene (6 bases). Germline V gives CDR1 LGHNA, CDR2 YNFKEQ. This CDR3 comprises 15 residues. Trimming removed 0 bases at V and 2 bases at J, with 11 bases between. In nucleotides, the CDR3 is TGTGCCAGCAGCCAAGAGGCGGGGACCACCTACGAGCAGTACTTC. Amino acid sequence: CASSQEAGTTYEQYF.

This clonotype was picked up a small number of times. J is TRBJ2-4 and V is TRBV15, with unresolved D. This CDR3 comprises 15 residues. Trimming stripped 0 bases from V and 0 bases from J, with 6 bases between. The germline V gene has CDR1 LNHNV and CDR2 YYDKDF (reference sequence). The CDR3 spells CATSREELAKNIQYF. In nucleotides, the CDR3 is TGTGCCACCAGCAGAGAGGAACTAGCCAAAAACATTCAGTACTTC.

V is TRBV6-2 or TRBV6-3 and J is TRBJ2-2, with 13 bases aligning to TRBD2. This CDR3 comprises 21 residues. The germline CDR1 and CDR2 sequences are MNHEY and SVGEGT. V was clipped by 5 bases and J by 8 bases; unmatched bases: 23. CDR3 residues: CASSPLPTSGTSGVPPGELFF. The CDR3 DNA follows: TGTGCCAGCAGTCCCCTCCCTACCTCCGGGACTAGCGGGGTACCACCAGGGGAGCTGTTTTTT.

The chain joins TRBV6-5 to TRBJ2-7; D could derive from TRBD1 or TRBD2 (5 bases each). The CDR3 is made up of 14 amino acids. Germline V gene sequence: CDR1 MNHEY, CDR2 SVGAGI. The ends were cut back, 8 bases at V and 0 bases at J, with 14 bases in the middle. The CDR3 is CASRRAGTSYEQYF. The CDR3 DNA sequence: TGTGCCAGCCGTCGGGCAGGGACCTCCTACGAGCAGTACTTC.

CDR3 bases: TGTGCCAGCAGCCTTATGGGGGACTCCTACGAGCAGTACTTC. Amino acids: CASSLMGDSYEQYF. This rearrangement joins TRBV7-9 to TRBJ2-7, with D tentatively TRBD1 or TRBD2 (5 bases each). The V gene's germline CDR1 is SEHNR and CDR2 FQNEAQ (reference sequence). The V gene lost 5 bases and the J gene lost 0 bases, with 11 bases spanning the gap. This CDR3 region has 14 residues. Supplemented by reference TRBV7-9 and TRBJ2-7, the full variable domain reads DTGVSQNPRHKITKRGQNVTFRCDPISEHNRLYWYRQTLGQGPEFLTYFQNEAQLEKSRLLSDRFSAERPKGSFSTLEIQRTEQGDSAMYLCASSLMGDSYEQYFGPGTRLTVT.

The chain joins TRBV12-3 or TRBV12-4 to TRBJ1-2, with 8 positions matching TRBD1. This CDR3 has 15 residues. Trimming removed 6 bases from V and 1 base from J; junction bases left unmatched: 7. CDR3 sequence (DNA): TGTGCCAGCAGGTCGTTGACAGGGGTTAACTATGGCTACACCTTC. This sequence encodes CASRSLTGVNYGYTF.

The V call is TRBV9, the J call TRBJ2-1; 10 bases are a match to TRBD1. The V and J ends lost 3 bases and 7 bases, in that order; junction bases with no gene match: 1. Germline values: CDR1 SGDLS, CDR2 YYNGEE. This CDR3 has 13 residues. The CDR3 region is CASSADRGNEQFF. The CDR3 DNA reads TGTGCCAGCAGCGCGGACAGGGGGAATGAGCAGTTCTTC. Combining the CDR3 with reference TRBV9 and TRBJ2-1 gives the whole variable domain DSGVTQTPKHLITATGQRVTLRCSPRSGDLSVYWYQQSLDQGLQFLIQYYNGEERAKGNILERFSAQQFPDLHSELNLSSLELGDSALYFCASSADRGNEQFFGPGTRLTVL.

This clonotype showed up many times. The chain uses TRBV5-6 and TRBJ2-1; no reliable D call. Trimming cost V 4 bases and J 4 bases, with 12 bases left between them. Germline-derived CDR1 and CDR2 are SGHDT and YYEEEE. The CDR3 length is 14 residues. The CDR3 region has the DNA TGTGCCAGCAGCAGCTTGGGTGGGTACAATGAGCAGTTCTTC. Protein: CASSSLGGYNEQFF.

The J gene is TRBJ1-1, the V gene TRBV20-1; no reliable D call. The V gene lost 5 bases and the J gene lost 2 bases, with 12 bases spanning the gap. CDR1 DFQATT and CDR2 SNEGSKA come from the germline V gene (reference sequence). The CDR3 totals 13 residues. As DNA, the CDR3 is TGCAGTGCTGTACAGAATATAAACACTGAAGCTTTCTTT. This translates into CSAVQNINTEAFF.

V and J are TRBV29-1 and TRBJ2-7, with no clear D. The CDR3 covers 13 residues. Germline CDR1 SQVTM, CDR2 ANQGSEA. The germline V and J ends were trimmed by 2 bases and 4 bases, with 12 bases remaining between them. CDR3 DNA: TGCAGCGTTGAAAGTCTTACGACTTACGAGCAGTACTTC. Amino acids: CSVESLTTYEQYF.

The rearrangement joins TRBV28 to TRBJ2-6, with D unresolved. There are 16 residues in the CDR3. V was shortened by 4 bases and J by 0 bases, with 10 bases between the two germline ends. Germline loops: CDR1 MDHEN, CDR2 SYDVKM. CDR3 in amino acids: CASSSFGLSGANVLTF. The CDR3 DNA reads TGTGCCAGCAGTTCATTTGGCCTCTCTGGGGCCAACGTCCTGACTTTC.

The CDR3 DNA reads TGTGCCAGCAGCTTAGCCACCCGGGACTGGCGGGGGGGCCGAGAGACCCAGTACTTC. This encodes CASSLATRDWRGGRETQYF. This chain uses TRBV7-8 with TRBJ2-5; 9 bases agree with TRBD2. Germline CDR1 is SGHVS and CDR2 is FQNEAQ. V shed 0 bases and J 4 bases; nucleotides not matched to a gene: 15. This CDR3 is built from 19 residues.

This clonotype has only a few counts. V and J are TRBV7-6 and TRBJ2-1, with D possibly TRBD1 on 5 matching bases. Trimming pared 4 bases from V and 1 base from J, leaving 14 bases between. Germline CDR1 is SGHVS and CDR2 is FNYEAQ. The CDR3 has 16 residues. The CDR3 DNA reads as TGTGCCAGCAGCTCGATAGTGGGGCCGTCCTACAATGAGCAGTTCTTC. Amino acids: CASSSIVGPSYNEQFF.